A single sample gave rise to the 13 T cell receptor beta chains below, sequenced in a study of blood T cell repertoires in COVID-19. The method was immunoSEQ multiplex PCR; TCRdb's version includes in-frame clones alone and lacks a portion of them. The table has approximately 200,000 clones, 80% to 90% seen once. The source material was peripheral blood. The receptors stem from a woman older than 75 with acute or convalescent COVID-19.

The rearrangement links TRBV12-3 or TRBV12-4 to TRBJ1-3, with D uncertain. Trimming shortened V by 4 bases and J by 2 bases, and 6 bases separated the two germline ends. The CDR3 runs 13 residues. The CDR3 sequence: CASSWTTGNTIYF. As DNA, the CDR3 is TGTGCCAGCAGTTGGACTACTGGAAACACCATATATTTT.

This clone appeared once. The V call is TRBV6-5, the J call TRBJ2-7, with 7 bases aligning to TRBD2. In germline, CDR1 is MNHEY, CDR2 SVGAGI. J gave up 13 bases and V 6 bases, and 12 bases lay outside the gene matches. The CDR3 runs 12 residues. CDR3 region: CASRNTAGGGYF. CDR3 DNA: TGTGCCAGCAGAAACACGGCTGGCGGGGGATACTTC.

The chain uses TRBV6-2 or TRBV6-3 and TRBJ2-7, with D possibly TRBD2 on 6 matching bases. The CDR3 is made up of 15 amino acids. The V and J ends lost 5 bases and 2 bases respectively, with 16 bases between them. Germline V gene lookup returns CDR1 MNHEY and CDR2 SVGEGT. CDR3 protein: CASSLTPSVTYEQYF. The CDR3 region has the DNA TGTGCCAGCAGTCTGACGCCTAGCGTAACCTACGAGCAGTACTTC.

The chain recombines TRBV3-1 (or the pseudogene TRBV3-2) with TRBJ1-1; D gene ambiguous. The CDR3 covers 13 residues. Trimming cost V 3 bases and J 3 bases, with 8 bases left between them. In germline, CDR1 is LGHDT, CDR2 YNNKEL (reference sequence). This CDR3 is CASSQSLDTEAFF. As DNA, the CDR3 is TGTGCCAGCAGCCAGAGCCTCGACACTGAAGCTTTCTTT.

This chain links TRBV2 with TRBJ2-3; D ambiguous. V was pared by 4 bases and J by 0 bases, with 5 bases between. There are 13 residues in the CDR3. Looked up from germline, CDR1 is SNHLY and CDR2 is FYNNEI. The CDR3, as DNA: TGTGCCAGCAGTGTTAGAAGCACAGATACGCAGTATTTT. Protein product: CASSVRSTDTQYF.

The chain employs TRBV5-4 and TRBJ2-7, with TRBD2 matching over 11 bases. V lost 0 bases to trimming and J lost 1 base; unmatched junction nucleotides: 6. The CDR3 consists of 17 residues. Germline V gene lookup returns CDR1 SGHNT and CDR2 YYREEE (reference sequence). The CDR3 reads CASSLGVSGRGSYEQYF. For the CDR3, the DNA is TGTGCCAGCAGCTTGGGCGTTAGCGGGAGGGGGTCCTACGAGCAGTACTTC. Supplemented by reference TRBV5-4 and TRBJ2-7, the full variable domain reads ETGVTQSPTHLIKTRGQQVTLRCSSQSGHNTVSWYQQALGQGPQFIFQYYREEENGRGNFPPRFSGLQFPNYSSELNVNALELDDSALYLCASSLGVSGRGSYEQYFGPGTRLTVT.

This clone was seen a handful of times. The J gene is TRBJ2-2, the V gene TRBV7-2; the D gene is possibly TRBD2 (6 bases). There are 12 residues in the CDR3. Trimming stripped 11 bases from V and 2 bases from J, with 9 bases between. Germline loops: CDR1 SGHTA, CDR2 FQGNSA. The chain's CDR3 is CAGGLNTGELFF. The CDR3 DNA reads TGTGCCGGGGGACTTAACACCGGGGAGCTGTTTTTT.

The chain uses TRBV7-2 and TRBJ2-1, with 11 nucleotides matching TRBD2. Germline loops: CDR1 SGHTA, CDR2 FQGNSA. J lost 1 base, V lost 5 bases, and 7 bases had no gene match. The CDR3 has 17 amino acids. The CDR3 reads CASSVSGGAMSYNEQFF. In DNA, the CDR3 is TGTGCCAGCAGCGTTAGCGGGGGGGCCATGTCCTACAATGAGCAGTTCTTC.

This clone was seen only once. The chain employs TRBV6-5 and TRBJ1-2, with D unresolved. Trimming removed 0 bases at V and 8 bases at J, with 16 bases between. The germline V gene encodes CDR1 MNHEY and CDR2 SVGAGI. This CDR3 spans 15 amino acids. DNA for the CDR3: TGTGCCAGCAGTTACTCGATATCCGGGATGAGGGGCTACACCTTC. Protein: CASSYSISGMRGYTF.

J is TRBJ1-1 and V is TRBV5-1; unclear D gene. CDR1 is SGHRS, CDR2 YFSETQ, per germline. The CDR3 runs to 14 residues. Trimming removed 4 bases from V and 2 bases from J, with 12 bases in between. For the CDR3, the DNA is TGCGCCAGCAGCAGAACCTCAGGTAACACTGAAGCTTTCTTT. This gives the protein CASSRTSGNTEAFF.

V is TRBV29-1 and J is TRBJ2-7, with TRBD2 matching 7 bases. The CDR3 has 12 residues. The germline CDR1 and CDR2 sequences are SQVTM and ANQGSEA. J lost 3 bases, V lost 2 bases, and 1 base had no gene match. The CDR3 DNA sequence: TGCAGCGTTGAAACGGGGGGCTACGAGCAGTACTTC. Translated, it gives CSVETGGYEQYF.

The chain has TRBV12-3 or TRBV12-4 and TRBJ1-1; 10 bases agree with TRBD1. V dropped 7 bases and J dropped 5; count of bases not matched to a gene: 4. There are 13 residues in the CDR3. The CDR3 nucleotides are TGTGCCAGCACCTGGGGACAGGGGACTGAAGCTTTCTTT. Translation gives CASTWGQGTEAFF.

The table lists this clone with a count of one. The V call is TRBV9, the J call TRBJ1-1; D might be TRBD1 (5 bases). This CDR3 is 14 amino acids long. V lost 4 bases to trimming and J lost 6 bases, with 16 bases between them. Germline V gene lookup returns CDR1 SGDLS and CDR2 YYNGEE. CDR3 nucleotides: TGTGCCAGCAGCTCATCGGTGGGGCGCGCTGAAGCTTTCTTT. Translation gives CASSSSVGRAEAFF.